Below, 26 T cell receptor beta chains from the same sample are listed, as sequenced in a study of shared clonotypes between healthy human individuals. Sequenced by immunoSEQ multiplex PCR; TCRdb stores in-frame clones only, minus some. This table has 2 million to 2.5 million clones, more than 90% appearing once. Material for sequencing was naive CD4+ T cells sorted from blood. Noted subset: CD45RA+ positively selected. These receptors were taken from a man between 18 and 35 years old in good health.

The chain joins TRBV30 to TRBJ1-3; 7 bases match TRBD1. The ends lost 8 bases at V and 0 bases at J; junction bases unmatched: 10. The CDR3 contains 15 residues. CDR1 and CDR2 (germline): GTSNPN, SVGIG (reference sequence). The CDR3 region has the DNA TGTGCCATCCGAGTCAGGGGGAGCTCTGGAAACACCATATATTTT. This codes for CAIRVRGSSGNTIYF.

This rearrangement joins TRBV28 to TRBJ2-7, with TRBD2 matching over 8 bases. The CDR3 covers 19 residues. V shed 4 bases, J shed 0 bases, and the junction held 17 bases outside the gene matches. Germline CDR1 and CDR2: MDHEN and SYDVKM. This CDR3 reads CASSSTPRSPRGVSYEQYF. The DNA of the CDR3 is TGTGCCAGCAGTTCCACCCCCCGCTCGCCGCGGGGGGTCTCCTACGAGCAGTACTTC.

The chain uses TRBV11-2 and TRBJ2-1; the D gene is possibly TRBD2 (5 bases). The CDR3 length is 15 residues. The ends were cut back, 3 bases at V and 8 bases at J, with 17 bases in the middle. Per the germline V gene, CDR1 is SGHAT and CDR2 is FQNNGV. CDR3: CASSLDLARFDEQFF. The CDR3 DNA is TGTGCCAGCAGCTTGGACCTAGCACGTTTTGATGAGCAGTTCTTC.

J is TRBJ1-3 and V is TRBV6-5; the D gene is possibly TRBD1 (6 bases). The CDR3 runs 13 residues. The germline CDR1 and CDR2 sequences are MNHEY and SVGAGI. V lost 5 bases and J lost 7, with 12 bases in between. As DNA, the CDR3 is TGTGCCAGCAGTACAGGGTTGAGGAACACCATATATTTT. Protein product: CASSTGLRNTIYF.

The chain couples TRBV10-3 to TRBJ2-1; 9 nucleotides line up with TRBD1. With 5 bases clipped from V and 7 bases from J, the junction kept 15 bases outside the gene matches. The length of the CDR3 is 17 residues. Germline CDR1 and CDR2: ENHRY and SYGVKD. In nucleotides, the CDR3 is TGTGCCATCAGTAGACTCGCTGGACAGGGGAGCCCGAATGAGCAGTTCTTC. This encodes CAISRLAGQGSPNEQFF.

The rearrangement uses TRBV11-3 and TRBJ2-1; D gene ambiguous. The V end lost 0 bases, the J end lost 4 bases, and 7 bases lay between the germline ends. There are 14 residues in the CDR3. The germline V gene encodes CDR1 SGHNT and CDR2 YENEEA. CDR3 residues: CASSLEGPYNEQFF. DNA for the CDR3: TGTGCCAGCAGCTTAGAGGGCCCGTACAATGAGCAGTTCTTC.

V and J are TRBV6-6 and TRBJ1-3; maybe TRBD1 (5 bases). The CDR3 runs 11 residues. Germline CDR1 and CDR2: MNHNY and SVGAGI (reference sequence). Trimming removed 6 bases at V and 9 bases at J, with 9 bases between. This CDR3 is CASSFGGTIYF. CDR3 coding DNA: TGTGCCAGCAGCTTCGGGGGCACCATATATTTT.

V is TRBV7-2 and J is TRBJ1-5, with TRBD1 as a possible D gene (5 bases). The germline CDR1 and CDR2 sequences are SGHTA and FQGNSA. Trimming took off 1 base at V and 4 bases at J, with 11 bases between the two ends. The CDR3 length is 15 residues. The CDR3 region is CASSLVRRTNQPQHF. Written as DNA, the CDR3 is TGTGCCAGCAGCTTAGTTAGACGGACAAATCAGCCCCAGCATTTT.

The chain couples TRBV18 to TRBJ2-3, with no clear D. The CDR3 totals 14 residues. V was clipped by 0 bases and J by 2 bases, with 6 bases between them. Germline V gives CDR1 KGHSH, CDR2 LQKENI. The DNA for the CDR3 is TGTGCCAGCTCACCACCGATGAACACAGATACGCAGTATTTT. Translated, it gives CASSPPMNTDTQYF.

The rearrangement joins TRBV27 to TRBJ1-1, with D possibly being TRBD1 (5 bases). This CDR3 spans 13 amino acids. V dropped 2 bases and J dropped 7 bases, with 11 bases sitting between them. Germline CDR1 and CDR2: MNHEY and SMNVEV (reference sequence). The CDR3 region is CASSLSRGFEAFF. As DNA, the CDR3 is TGTGCCAGCAGTTTAAGTAGGGGATTTGAAGCTTTCTTT.

The chain's CDR3 is CASSERGGGTFSYYGYTF. The CDR3 DNA is TGTGCCAGCAGTGAACGGGGCGGGGGTACATTTTCCTACTATGGCTACACCTTC. The V and J genes are TRBV2 and TRBJ1-2, with TRBD1 as a possible D gene (5 bases). The CDR3 is 18 amino acids. V lost 2 bases to trimming and J lost 3 bases, with 22 bases between them. Germline V lookup: CDR1 SNHLY, CDR2 FYNNEI.

This clone turned up a few times. Other DNA sequences in this specimen translate into the identical CDR3. The rearrangement joins TRBV7-2 to TRBJ1-1, with D hard to call. From germline, CDR1 is SGHTA and CDR2 FQGNSA. V dropped 0 bases and J dropped 4 bases, with 3 bases sitting between them. The CDR3 runs 12 residues. The DNA of the CDR3 is TGTGCCAGCAGCTTAGCCGGCACTGAAGCTTTCTTT. Translated, it gives CASSLAGTEAFF.

This clone was recorded a few times. The same CDR3 also results from other DNA sequences found in this sample. The rearrangement joins TRBV5-1 to TRBJ2-7; 7 nucleotides align to TRBD1. V lost 4 bases, J lost 3 bases, and 4 bases stayed unmatched. CDR3 size: 13 residues. The germline CDR1 and CDR2 sequences are SGHRS and YFSETQ. The CDR3 sequence: CASSLGQFYEQYF. In DNA, the CDR3 is TGCGCCAGCAGCCTGGGACAGTTCTACGAGCAGTACTTC. Filled out from reference TRBV5-1 and TRBJ2-7, the complete variable domain reads KAGVTQTPRYLIKTRGQQVTLSCSPISGHRSVSWYQQTPGQGLQFLFEYFSETQRNKGNFPGRFSGRQFSNSRSEMNVSTLELGDSALYLCASSLGQFYEQYFGPGTRLTVT.

J is TRBJ1-3 and V is TRBV4-1; a weak D match, TRBD1 (5 bases). The CDR3 sequence is 16 residues long. From germline, CDR1 is MGHRA and CDR2 YSYEKL. V lost 4 bases and J 4 bases, leaving 17 bases between the germline ends. CDR3 nucleotide sequence: TGCGCCAGCAGCCGCTGGGGGGGTAAAGGAGGAAACACCATATATTTT. The encoded protein is CASSRWGGKGGNTIYF.

This clone was seen just once. CDR3 nucleotide sequence: TGTGCCAGCAGCTTGCGCGGTCTAGTGGCCTACGAGCAGTACTTC. It codes for CASSLRGLVAYEQYF. The chain employs TRBV5-6 and TRBJ2-7; D unresolved. Per germline, CDR1 SGHDT and CDR2 YYEEEE. Trimming shortened V by 1 base and J by 2 bases, and 13 bases separated the two germline ends. The CDR3 covers 15 residues.

The V call is TRBV6-1, the J call TRBJ1-5, with D unclear. Trimming took 8 bases from V and 9 from J, leaving 20 bases between them. Looked up from germline, CDR1 is MNHNS and CDR2 is SASEGT. The CDR3 spans 14 residues. The CDR3 DNA reads TGTGCCAGCGTGAGTTCGCCCGGTGGCGGGCCCCAGCATTTT. This sequence encodes CASVSSPGGGPQHF.

This clone was seen just once. The chain carries TRBV19 and TRBJ2-7, with TRBD2 matching 13 bases. The CDR3 covers 18 residues. With V trimmed by 3 bases and J by 3 bases, 11 bases remained unmatched. The germline gives CDR1 LNHDA, CDR2 SQIVND (reference sequence). The CDR3: CASSIPGLAGVLNYEQYF. The CDR3 nucleotides are TGTGCCAGTAGTATCCCAGGACTAGCGGGAGTCCTCAACTACGAGCAGTACTTC.

The gene calls are TRBV2 and TRBJ2-7; D not resolved. Germline CDR1 is SNHLY and CDR2 is FYNNEI. The CDR3 totals 12 residues. V gave up 8 bases and J gave up 2 bases, with 10 bases separating them. The CDR3 bases are TGTGCCAGCGGTGGGGAAGCCTACGAGCAGTACTTC. This encodes CASGGEAYEQYF. Complete variable domain (other parts from reference TRBV2 and TRBJ2-7): EPEVTQTPSHQVTQMGQEVILRCVPISNHLYFYWYRQILGQKVEFLVSFYNNEISEKSEIFDDQFSVERPDGSNFTLKIRSTKLEDSAMYFCASGGEAYEQYFGPGTRLTVT.

The chain joins TRBV28 to TRBJ2-1; either TRBD1 or TRBD2 may supply D (5 bases each). The CDR3 is made up of 12 amino acids. Trimming left V 2 bases short and J 12 bases short, with 11 bases between. The germline gives CDR1 MDHEN, CDR2 SYDVKM. This chain's CDR3 is CASSLRGDGQFF. DNA of the CDR3: TGTGCCAGCAGTTTACGAGGGGACGGGCAGTTCTTC.

This clone showed up just once. This sequence joins TRBV19 and TRBJ1-4; D is possibly TRBD1 (6 bases). Germline V lookup: CDR1 LNHDA, CDR2 SQIVND (reference sequence). The CDR3 consists of 16 residues. V lost 1 base to trimming and J lost 4 bases, with 13 bases between them. CDR3 nucleotide sequence: TGTGCCAGTAGTATAGGAGGTCCAGGGGATAATGAAAAACTGTTTTTT. Translating gives CASSIGGPGDNEKLFF.

About this clone: Other DNA sequences in the same sample also yield this CDR3. The V call is TRBV27, the J call TRBJ1-2; no firm D call. CDR1 is MNHEY, CDR2 SMNVEV, per germline (reference sequence). The CDR3 contains 13 residues. The V and J ends lost 2 bases and 4 bases respectively, with 8 bases between them. Here the CDR3 reads CASSLRGGYGYTF. The DNA of the CDR3 is TGTGCCAGCAGTTTACGGGGAGGCTATGGCTACACCTTC.

As to this clone: The identical CDR3 is also encoded by other nucleotide sequences in the sample. CDR3: CASSESGAKNIQYF. The CDR3 DNA sequence: TGTGCCAGCAGTGAATCGGGGGCCAAAAACATTCAGTACTTC. The J gene is TRBJ2-4, the V gene TRBV25-1; tentative D call: TRBD2 (5 bases). Germline loops: CDR1 MGHDK, CDR2 SYGVNS. V lost 1 base and J 1 base, leaving 5 bases between the germline ends. This CDR3 comprises 14 residues.

A note on this clone: A junction end diverges from the germline sequence, so it may reflect a read error. This sequence joins TRBV30 and TRBJ2-5, with D hard to call. The CDR3 length is 11 residues. Germline CDR1 is GTSNPN and CDR2 is SVGIG (reference sequence). CDR3 region: CAWSRDGPGHF. The CDR3 DNA follows: TGTGCCTGGAGTAGAGACGGACCCGGACACTTC.

This chain joins TRBV29-1 and TRBJ1-2; the D gene is possibly TRBD1 (5 bases). V lost 4 bases, J lost 7 bases, and 13 bases lay in between. The V gene's germline CDR1 is SQVTM and CDR2 ANQGSEA. The CDR3 has 12 residues. The CDR3 DNA is TGCAGCGTTGTTCTAGGGGAGTCTGGCTACACCTTC. Its protein product is CSVVLGESGYTF.

The chain has TRBV21-1 and TRBJ2-4; TRBD2, as called in the table, went unchecked against the DNA. TRBV21-1 is flagged as a pseudogene. The CDR3 runs 15 residues. CDR3 sequence (DNA): TGTGCCAGCGTGAGTGGCCAGGGACTTCTACACGTTCAGTACTTC. Protein product: CASVSGQGLLHVQYF.

With regard to this clone: The same CDR3 is also encoded by other DNA sequences in this sample. The gene calls are TRBV5-1 and TRBJ2-7; D may be TRBD1 (5 bases). The CDR3 runs to 14 residues. The V end was cut by 0 bases, the J end by 2 bases, with 9 bases between. CDR1 is SGHRS and CDR2 is YFSETQ in the germline V gene. CDR3 coding DNA: TGCGCCAGCAGCTTGGACCCAGGGCCCTACGAGCAGTACTTC. Protein sequence: CASSLDPGPYEQYF.